The clone carrying this T cell receptor (beta chain) was observed a few times. Its antigen is not identified. The junction had 5 bases not matched to a gene; V was cut back by 6 bases and J by 4 bases. The CDR3 spans 13 residues. This sample is part of a study of T cells after yellow fever vaccination. Whole-study results and caveats: It was the secondary response that reached its peak faster, day 5 versus 15, but it was weaker. The booster response re-showed most primary clones: around 95% CD4, about 89% CD8. Abundant contaminating clonotypes from the bulk population could appear in FACS-sorted repertoires.

Researchers made TCR cDNA using 5'RACE template switching, and this step added a universal primer site and UMIs. TCRdb reprocessed the 5' RACE reads with MiXCR, giving one entry per CDR3 protein. This sample has 450,000 to 550,000 distinct CDR3 sequences, with approximately 21% found just once. Source: PBMCs, taken 15 days after the yellow fever booster vaccination. The chain recombines TRBV12-3 or TRBV12-4 with TRBJ2-7; 8 bases line up with TRBD1. The receptor's source is a man aged 25 to 40 who received the YFV17D yellow fever vaccine. The CDR3: CASRTRGRYEQYF. DNA for the CDR3: TGTGCCAGCAGGACCAGGGGGCGATACGAGCAGTACTTC.